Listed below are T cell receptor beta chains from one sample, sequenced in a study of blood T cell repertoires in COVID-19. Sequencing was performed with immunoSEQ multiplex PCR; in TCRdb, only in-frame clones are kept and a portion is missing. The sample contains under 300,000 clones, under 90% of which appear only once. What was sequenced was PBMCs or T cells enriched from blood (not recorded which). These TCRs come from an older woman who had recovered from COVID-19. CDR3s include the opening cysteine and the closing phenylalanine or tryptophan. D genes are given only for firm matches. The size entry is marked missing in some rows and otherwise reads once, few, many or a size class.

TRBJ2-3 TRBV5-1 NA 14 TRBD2 CASSERGSTDTQYF TGCGCCAGCAGCGAGCGGGGGTCCACAGATACGCAGTATTTT
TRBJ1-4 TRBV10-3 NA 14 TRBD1 CAIKEGTANEKLFF TGTGCCATCAAGGAAGGGACAGCTAATGAAAAACTGTTTTTT
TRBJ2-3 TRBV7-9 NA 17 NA CASSSRIKAGATDTQYF TGTGCCAGCAGCTCCCGAATTAAGGCGGGGGCCACAGATACGCAGTATTTT
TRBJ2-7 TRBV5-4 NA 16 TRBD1 CASSGSRDREFGEQYF TGTGCCAGCAGCGGATCCCGGGACAGGGAGTTTGGTGAGCAGTACTTC
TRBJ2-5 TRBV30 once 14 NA CAWSVLPRGETQYF TGTGCCTGGAGTGTTTTGCCTCGCGGGGAGACCCAGTACTTC
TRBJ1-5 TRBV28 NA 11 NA CASRSGQPQHF TGTGCCAGCAGGTCAGGGCAGCCCCAGCATTTT
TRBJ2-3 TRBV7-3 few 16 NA CASSLRPGQNTDTQYF TGTGCCAGCAGCTTAAGGCCCGGACAAAACACAGATACGCAGTATTTT
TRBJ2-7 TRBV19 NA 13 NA CASSRGVGFGQYF TGTGCCAGTAGTCGGGGAGTTGGTTTTGGGCAGTACTTC
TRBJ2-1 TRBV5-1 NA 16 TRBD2 CASSPLVAGTYNEQFF TGCGCCAGCAGCCCTTTGGTAGCGGGGACCTACAATGAGCAGTTCTTC
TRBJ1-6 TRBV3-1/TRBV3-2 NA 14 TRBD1 CASSLGQENSPLHF TGTGCCAGCAGCTTGGGACAGGAGAATTCACCCCTCCACTTT
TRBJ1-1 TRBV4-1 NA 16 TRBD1 CASSRGQGARGTEAFF TGCGCCAGCAGCCGCGGACAGGGGGCGAGAGGCACTGAAGCTTTCTTT
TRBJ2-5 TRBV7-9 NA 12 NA CASSLGPRSQYF TGTGCCAGCAGCTTGGGTCCCCGGAGCCAGTACTTC
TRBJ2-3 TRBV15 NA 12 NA CATSVGTDTQYF TGTGCCACCAGCGTAGGCACAGATACGCAGTATTTT
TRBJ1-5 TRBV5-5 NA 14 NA CASSLGTEDQPQHF TGTGCCAGCAGCTTGGGGACAGAGGATCAGCCCCAGCATTTT
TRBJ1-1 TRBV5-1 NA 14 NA CASSLDPGNTEAFF TGCGCCAGCAGCTTGGACCCAGGAAACACTGAAGCTTTCTTT
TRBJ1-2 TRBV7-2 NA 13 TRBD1 CASRSQGDYGYTF TGTGCCAGCAGATCACAGGGGGACTATGGCTACACCTTC
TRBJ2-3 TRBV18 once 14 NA CASSPPVRGLTQYF TGTGCCAGCTCACCGCCGGTTCGTGGTTTGACGCAGTATTTT
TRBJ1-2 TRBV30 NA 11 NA CAWSVQHGYTF TGTGCCTGGAGTGTACAGCATGGCTACACCTTC
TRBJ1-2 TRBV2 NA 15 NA CASSESETANYGYTF TGTGCCAGCAGTGAATCGGAGACAGCTAACTATGGCTACACCTTC
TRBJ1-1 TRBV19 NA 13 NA CASIHRVDTEAFF TGTGCCAGTATTCACCGGGTTGACACTGAAGCTTTCTTT
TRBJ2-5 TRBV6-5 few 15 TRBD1 CASREDRGSGETQYF TGTGCCAGCAGGGAGGACAGGGGCTCGGGAGAGACCCAGTACTTC